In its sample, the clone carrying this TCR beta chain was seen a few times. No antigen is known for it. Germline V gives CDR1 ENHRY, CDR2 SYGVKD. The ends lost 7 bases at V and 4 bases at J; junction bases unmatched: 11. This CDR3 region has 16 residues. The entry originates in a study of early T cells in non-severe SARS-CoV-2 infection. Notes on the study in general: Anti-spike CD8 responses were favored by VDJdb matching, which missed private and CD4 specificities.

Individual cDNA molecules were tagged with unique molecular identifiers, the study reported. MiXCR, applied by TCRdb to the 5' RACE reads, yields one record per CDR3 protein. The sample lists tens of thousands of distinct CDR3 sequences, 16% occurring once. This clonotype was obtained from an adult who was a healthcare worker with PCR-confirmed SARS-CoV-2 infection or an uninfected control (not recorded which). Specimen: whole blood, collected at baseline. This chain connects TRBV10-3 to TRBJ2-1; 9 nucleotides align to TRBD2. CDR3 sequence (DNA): TGTGCCATCAACCCCCTGGAGACTAGCGGATACAATGAGCAGTTCTTC. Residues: CAINPLETSGYNEQFF.